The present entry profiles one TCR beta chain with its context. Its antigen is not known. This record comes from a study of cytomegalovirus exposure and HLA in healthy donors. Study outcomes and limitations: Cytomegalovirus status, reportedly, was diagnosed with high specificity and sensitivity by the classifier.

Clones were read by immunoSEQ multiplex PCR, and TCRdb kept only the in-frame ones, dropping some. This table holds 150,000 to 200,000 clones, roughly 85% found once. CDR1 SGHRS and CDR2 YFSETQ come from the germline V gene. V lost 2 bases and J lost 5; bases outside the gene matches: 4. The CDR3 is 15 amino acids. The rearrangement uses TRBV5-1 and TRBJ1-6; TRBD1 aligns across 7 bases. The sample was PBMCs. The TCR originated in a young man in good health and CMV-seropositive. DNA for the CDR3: TGCGCCAGCAGCTTCACAGGGGAAGATAATTCACCCCTCCACTTT. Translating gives CASSFTGEDNSPLHF.